This is a list of T cell receptor beta chains from one sample in a study of OX40 agonist ivuxolimab in advanced cancers. Clones were read by immunoSEQ multiplex PCR, and TCRdb kept only the in-frame ones, dropping some. The sample includes approximately 69,000 clones, roughly 92% of them seen just once. Sequencing used CD4+ or CD8+ T cells sorted from blood, obtained in a trial of the OX40 agonist ivuxolimab. Receptor source: an adult with an advanced solid tumor such as melanoma, head and neck, liver or kidney cancer. Both conserved end residues are part of each CDR3. A D gene is named only where the DNA matches it firmly. Clone size is stated in some rows and not others, as once, few, many or a class when expanded.

v_call	d_call	j_call	clone_size	cdr3_nt	cdr3_aa
TRBV7-4	TRBD2	TRBJ2-5	NA	TGTGCCAGCAGCTTACGCTATGGCCCCTTAGCGGGCATAACCAAAAGGGGAGAGACCCAGTACTTC	CASSLRYGPLAGITKRGETQYF
TRBV29-1	NA	TRBJ2-3	NA	TGCAGCGTTGCAGTTACGACAGGACAAGAGGATACGCAGTATTTT	CSVAVTTGQEDTQYF
TRBV5-1	NA	TRBJ2-1	NA	TGCGCCAGCAGCTTGGTAGTGGCCAATGAGCAGTTCTTC	CASSLVVANEQFF
TRBV19	TRBD2	TRBJ2-1	NA	TGTGCCAGTAGTATCGGAGCGGGAGGTCGCCACAATGAGCAGTTCTTC	CASSIGAGGRHNEQFF
TRBV27	NA	TRBJ1-1	NA	TGTGCCAGCAGTTTATCTACTGGGACGGGCACTGAAGCTTTCTTT	CASSLSTGTGTEAFF
TRBV19	NA	TRBJ2-2	few	TGTGCCAGTAGACAAAGGAGAGATCCTCCCCACACCGGGGAGCTGTTTTTT	CASRQRRDPPHTGELFF
TRBV27	TRBD2	TRBJ2-1	NA	TGTGCCAGCAACGGACTAGCGGGATCCTACAATGAGCAGTTCTTC	CASNGLAGSYNEQFF
TRBV19	NA	TRBJ1-1	NA	TGTGCCAGTAACCTGCAGGGAAAAACTGAAGCTTTCTTT	CASNLQGKTEAFF
TRBV6-5	NA	TRBJ1-4	NA	TGTGCCAGCAGGGCAGTCGGGGAAGAAAAACTGTTTTTT	CASRAVGEEKLFF
TRBV19	NA	TRBJ1-2	NA	TGTGCCAGTAGTATCCACTTAGGGGTCCAGATTAACTATGGCTACACCTTC	CASSIHLGVQINYGYTF
TRBV4-2	TRBD1	TRBJ1-5	NA	TGTGCCAGCAGCGCAGACAGGGGCCCTCAGCCCCAGCATTTT	CASSADRGPQPQHF
TRBV28	NA	TRBJ1-4	NA	TGTGCCAGCAGAGAGGGGGGAACTAATGAAAAACTGTTTTTT	CASREGGTNEKLFF
TRBV27	NA	TRBJ1-1	NA	TGTGCCAGCAGACAGGGTTCAGTGAAGGGCACTGAAGCTTTCTTT	CASRQGSVKGTEAFF
TRBV7-9	NA	TRBJ2-5	few	TGTGCCAGCAGCCCCCCCGGGACCCAGTACTTC	CASSPPGTQYF
TRBV29-1	NA	TRBJ1-1	few	TGCAGCGTGATGGGAATCTTGAACACTGAAGCTTTCTTT	CSVMGILNTEAFF
TRBV27	TRBD2	TRBJ2-5	NA	TGTGCCAGCAGTTTATCGGGAGGGCTAGCAGGTTCAGAGACCCAGTACTTC	CASSLSGGLAGSETQYF
TRBV5-4	NA	TRBJ1-1	NA	TGTGCCAGCAGCTTGAGGTTGGAGAACACTGAAGCTTTCTTT	CASSLRLENTEAFF
TRBV19	NA	TRBJ1-5	once	TGTGCCAGTAGTACCCGACAGTATAGCAATCAGCCCCAGCATTTT	CASSTRQYSNQPQHF
TRBV5-6	NA	TRBJ2-7	NA	TGTGCCAGCAGCTTGGGACAGCAATACGAGCAGTACTTC	CASSLGQQYEQYF
TRBV6-1	NA	TRBJ1-1	NA	TGTGCCAGCAGTGAGTCAGGCGGCGCATCCACTGAAGCTTTCTTT	CASSESGGASTEAFF
TRBV28	TRBD1	TRBJ2-6	NA	TGTGCCAGCAGCGCAGGGGGCGCGTTCTCTGGGGCCAACGTCCTGACTTTC	CASSAGGAFSGANVLTF
TRBV6-1	NA	TRBJ2-3	NA	TGTGCCACCCAGTCAATACCTAGTAGCACAGATACGCAGTATTTT	CATQSIPSSTDTQYF
TRBV28	NA	TRBJ2-5	NA	TGTGCCAGCAGTCGACAGGTCCAAGAGACCCAGTACTTC	CASSRQVQETQYF
TRBV7-2	TRBD2	TRBJ2-7	NA	TGTGCCAGCAGCTTAGGTTGGACTAGCGGGAGGGGGTACGAGCAGTACTTC	CASSLGWTSGRGYEQYF
TRBV5-4	TRBD2	TRBJ2-7	NA	TGTGCCAGCAGTTCGATGACTAGCGGGAGCTACGAGCAGTACTTC	CASSSMTSGSYEQYF
TRBV7-9	TRBD1	TRBJ2-5	NA	TGTGCCAGCAGCTCCGGGACAGGGCGGGAGCAAGAGACCCAGTACTTC	CASSSGTGREQETQYF
TRBV15	NA	TRBJ2-7	NA	TGTGCCACCAGCAGCGGGGGGCCCTACGAGCAGTACTTC	CATSSGGPYEQYF
TRBV7-8	TRBD1	TRBJ2-2	once	TGTGCCAGCAGCTCCAGGGGGAGCGGTACCGGGGAGCTGTTTTTT	CASSSRGSGTGELFF
TRBV12-2	NA	TRBJ2-1	NA	TGTGCAAGTCGCTTAGGCCGGAACAATGAGCAGTTCTTC	CASRLGRNNEQFF
TRBV6-5	NA	TRBJ1-1	NA	TGTGCCAGCAGTTACGGGACCCTGGGCACTGAAGCTTTCTTT	CASSYGTLGTEAFF
TRBV6-1	NA	TRBJ1-6	NA	TGTGCCAGCAGTGAAGAAGGACGGGGGTATAGCTCCTATAATTCACCCCTCCACTTT	CASSEEGRGYSSYNSPLHF
TRBV25-1	NA	TRBJ2-7	NA	TGTGCCAGCAGTCTAAGTTACGAGCAGTACTTC	CASSLSYEQYF
TRBV9	NA	TRBJ1-3	NA	TGTGCCAGCAGCCTAGCCCCCTCCGGACAGCAGATCGGAAACACCATATATTTT	CASSLAPSGQQIGNTIYF
TRBV5-1	NA	TRBJ1-1	NA	TGCGCCAGCAGCTCGATCGGAGGGCCGCTAGCTGAAGCTTTCTTT	CASSSIGGPLAEAFF
TRBV7-9	NA	TRBJ2-6	NA	TGTGCCAGCAGCTCCTGGCGTGATGGCCCTCTATCTGGGGCCAACGTCCTGACTTTC	CASSSWRDGPLSGANVLTF
TRBV10-3	NA	TRBJ2-1	once	TGTGCCTCCCGAGGGGGGGGGAACAATGAGCAGTTCTTC	CASRGGGNNEQFF
TRBV5-1	NA	TRBJ2-1	NA	TGCGCCAGCAGAATCGGAGGCAATGAGCAGTTCTTC	CASRIGGNEQFF
TRBV19	TRBD1	TRBJ2-3	once	TGTGCCAGTACCTCAGGACAGGGGTTTATCACAGATACGCAGTATTTT	CASTSGQGFITDTQYF
TRBV28	NA	TRBJ2-2	NA	TGTGCCAGCAGTTTATTTTTCACATCGGGGGGCCGAACCGGGGAGCTGTTTTTT	CASSLFFTSGGRTGELFF
TRBV19	NA	TRBJ2-3	NA	TGTGCCAGTAGTATTGGGTCCCCCGGCACAGATACGCAGTATTTT	CASSIGSPGTDTQYF
TRBV25-1	TRBD2	TRBJ2-1	NA	TGTGCCAGCAGTAAACCGGGACTAGCAACTAATGAGCAGTTCTTC	CASSKPGLATNEQFF
TRBV5-1	NA	TRBJ2-7	NA	TGCGCCAGCAGCTTGGCAGTGGTCGGCGAGCAGTACTTC	CASSLAVVGEQYF
TRBV5-1	NA	TRBJ2-5	once	TGCGCCAGCAGCTTGTTAGCAGTTCTATCCACGGAGACCCAGTACTTC	CASSLLAVLSTETQYF
TRBV6-5	NA	TRBJ1-3	NA	TGTGCCAGCAGTCCGACCGCAGGCTCTGGAAACACCATATATTTT	CASSPTAGSGNTIYF
TRBV11-2	NA	TRBJ1-6	NA	TGTGCCAGCAGCTTAGATCTCGACCAGTATTCACCCCTCCACTTT	CASSLDLDQYSPLHF
TRBV14	TRBD1	TRBJ1-6	NA	TGTGCCAGCAGCCAAGGGGGACAGATTAATTCACCCCTCCACTTT	CASSQGGQINSPLHF
TRBV4-2	NA	TRBJ2-6	NA	TGTGCCAGCAGCCAAGGGGGGCGGGGCGGTAGCTCTGGGGCCAACGTCCTGACTTTC	CASSQGGRGGSSGANVLTF
TRBV19	NA	TRBJ2-2	NA	TGTGCCAGTGGCGACAGGTTTGGCACCGGGGAGCTGTTTTTT	CASGDRFGTGELFF
TRBV28	NA	TRBJ2-5	NA	TGTGCCAGCCTTGCGATGGAGACCCAGTACTTC	CASLAMETQYF
TRBV5-1	TRBD1	TRBJ2-7	NA	TGCGCCAGCAGGCGCCCGGGACAGAGCTACGAGCAGTACTTC	CASRRPGQSYEQYF